A selection of T cell receptor beta chains follows, all from one sample in a study of cytomegalovirus exposure and HLA in healthy donors. Method: immunoSEQ multiplex PCR; TCRdb's copy keeps in-frame clones and lacks some. Of around 130,000 clones in the sample, 70% to 85% were seen once. Input material: PBMCs. The receptor source for this set is a man younger than 35 in good health and CMV-seropositive. CDR3s include the opening cysteine and the closing phenylalanine or tryptophan. Fields, in order: D gene, V gene, J gene, clone size, CDR3 protein, CDR3 DNA. D genes are given only for firm matches. The size of a clone is reported for some rows only, either as once, few or many, or as a class for expanded clones.

.,TRBV30,TRBJ2-3,.,CAWSNGDSTDTQYF,TGTGCCTGGAGTAACGGGGATAGCACAGATACGCAGTATTTT
TRBD1,TRBV11-2,TRBJ2-2,.,CASRSTGGRVTGELFF,TGTGCCAGCAGGAGTACAGGGGGCAGGGTCACCGGGGAGCTGTTTTTT
.,TRBV4-1,TRBJ1-1,few,CASSLLPSAGGRLMNTEAFF,TGCGCCAGCAGCCTACTCCCCTCCGCGGGGGGCCGACTTATGAACACTGAAGCTTTCTTT
.,TRBV7-9,TRBJ2-1,.,CASSPGQRSRFF,TGTGCCAGCAGCCCGGGACAAAGATCCAGATTCTTC
TRBD2,TRBV5-6,TRBJ2-7,.,CASRLTSGSPYEQYF,TGTGCCAGCAGGCTGACTAGCGGGAGCCCCTACGAGCAGTACTTC
.,TRBV30,TRBJ1-2,.,CAWSPGRSGRLDSNYGYTF,TGTGCCTGGAGTCCCGGGCGCAGCGGGAGGTTGGACTCGAACTATGGCTACACCTTC
TRBD2,TRBV4-1,TRBJ2-4,few,CASSSGKAKNIQYF,TGCGCCAGCAGTAGCGGGAAAGCCAAAAACATTCAGTACTTC
.,TRBV19,TRBJ1-2,.,CASSNPGEGIYYGYTF,TGTGCCAGTAGTAATCCTGGGGAGGGGATTTACTATGGCTACACCTTC
.,TRBV27,TRBJ1-2,.,CASSHGQLNPNYGYTF,TGTGCCAGCAGTCATGGACAGCTTAACCCTAACTATGGCTACACCTTC
TRBD1,TRBV18,TRBJ1-2,.,CASSPLDREANYGYTF,TGTGCCAGCTCACCACTGGACAGGGAAGCTAACTATGGCTACACCTTC
.,TRBV2,TRBJ2-3,.,CASSYRLTDTQYF,TGTGCCAGCAGTTATCGGTTAACAGATACGCAGTATTTT
TRBD2,TRBV9,TRBJ2-1,.,CASSVVGTSGVYNEQFF,TGTGCCAGCAGCGTAGTAGGGACTAGCGGGGTCTACAATGAGCAGTTCTTC
.,TRBV28,TRBJ1-4,.,CASSLFTHEETTNEKLFF,TGTGCCAGCAGTTTATTCACCCACGAGGAAACAACTAATGAAAAACTGTTTTTT
.,TRBV4-2,TRBJ2-5,.,CASSQDGGGSQETQYF,TGTGCCAGCAGCCAAGATGGGGGCGGGAGCCAAGAGACCCAGTACTTC
TRBD1,TRBV2,TRBJ2-4,.,CASKRGTARAKNIQYF,TGTGCCAGCAAGAGAGGGACAGCTAGAGCCAAAAACATTCAGTACTTC
.,TRBV14,TRBJ1-5,.,CASSQIGRGPQHF,TGTGCCAGCAGCCAAATTGGGAGGGGGCCCCAGCATTTT
.,TRBV7-6,TRBJ2-6,.,CASSLTGGAGGANGLTF,TGTGCCAGCAGCTTAACGGGGGGCGCCGGTGGGGCCAACGGCCTGACTTTC
.,TRBV28,TRBJ1-5,.,CASRRDGNQPQHF,TGTGCCAGTCGGAGGGACGGCAATCAGCCCCAGCATTTT
TRBD2,TRBV11-2,TRBJ2-7,.,CASSLAPGVAGGYEQYF,TGTGCCAGCAGCTTAGCCCCTGGGGTAGCGGGGGGCTACGAGCAGTACTTC
.,TRBV7-9,TRBJ1-1,.,CASSLAAVGAGHEAFF,TGTGCCAGCAGCTTAGCCGCTGTGGGGGCCGGTCATGAAGCTTTCTTT
TRBD1,TRBV7-9,TRBJ1-4,.,CASRQGADEKLFF,TGTGCCAGCAGGCAGGGGGCTGATGAAAAACTGTTTTTT
.,TRBV25-1,TRBJ2-7,few,CASSRTGSSYEQYF,TGTGCCAGCAGTAGGACCGGGAGCTCCTACGAGCAGTACTTC
.,TRBV7-9,TRBJ2-2,.,CASSFSRADGELFF,TGTGCCAGCAGCTTTTCTAGAGCTGACGGGGAGCTGTTTTTT
.,TRBV19,TRBJ1-2,.,CASSIVEGERRTF,TGTGCCAGTAGTATTGTGGAGGGCGAGCGGCGCACCTTC
.,TRBV5-1,TRBJ1-6,.,CASSLSSHGRIEYNSPLHF,TGCGCCAGCAGCTTGTCGAGTCACGGGAGGATCGAGTATAATTCACCCCTCCACTTT
TRBD2,TRBV11-2,TRBJ2-1,few,CASSLRLAGVYNEQFF,TGTGCCAGCAGCTTGCGACTAGCGGGAGTGTACAATGAGCAGTTCTTC
.,TRBV5-6,TRBJ2-7,few,CASSLFLPPLPYEQYF,TGTGCCAGCAGCTTGTTTCTACCACCGTTGCCCTACGAGCAGTACTTC
.,TRBV7-9,TRBJ1-4,.,CASSLVILGQPNEKLFF,TGTGCCAGCAGCTTAGTGATTTTAGGACAGCCTAATGAAAAACTGTTTTTT
.,TRBV25-1,TRBJ1-5,.,CASSALQGSNQPQHF,TGTGCCAGCAGTGCTTTACAGGGAAGCAATCAGCCCCAGCATTTT
.,TRBV5-1,TRBJ1-1,many,CASSYDGGNTEAFF,TGCGCCAGCAGCTACGATGGAGGGAACACTGAAGCTTTCTTT
.,TRBV6-4,TRBJ2-1,.,CASSAGESNEQFF,TGTGCCAGCAGTGCGGGAGAGAGCAATGAGCAGTTCTTC
.,TRBV27,TRBJ2-1,.,CASSLEAYNEQFF,TGTGCCAGCAGTTTAGAGGCATACAATGAGCAGTTCTTC
TRBD1,TRBV5-4,TRBJ2-7,.,CASSLEGRGYEQYF,TGTGCCAGCAGCTTGGAGGGCAGGGGGTATGAGCAGTACTTC
TRBD1,TRBV5-4,TRBJ2-5,.,CASSLVRGQEGTQYF,TGTGCCAGCAGCCTAGTCAGGGGGCAAGAGGGGACCCAGTACTTC
TRBD1,TRBV18,TRBJ1-2,.,CASSPREAGTANYGYTF,TGTGCCAGCTCACCACGAGAAGCCGGGACAGCTAACTATGGCTACACCTTC
TRBD2,TRBV7-3,TRBJ2-1,.,CASSLRTSGGAQFF,TGTGCCAGCAGCTTAAGGACTAGCGGGGGGGCTCAGTTCTTC
TRBD2,TRBV25-1,TRBJ2-7,.,CASSGPSGRAGYEQYF,TGTGCCAGCAGTGGACCCAGCGGGAGGGCCGGGTACGAGCAGTACTTC
TRBD1,TRBV6-1,TRBJ1-5,.,CASRGQGKYQPQHF,TGTGCCAGCAGGGGACAGGGAAAATATCAGCCCCAGCATTTT
TRBD1,TRBV11-2,TRBJ2-2,.,CASSPRGTGGRTGELFF,TGTGCCAGCAGCCCGAGAGGGACAGGGGGCCGCACCGGGGAGCTGTTTTTT
.,TRBV6-4,TRBJ2-2,.,CASEEGGNTGELFF,TGTGCCAGCGAGGAGGGAGGGAACACCGGGGAGCTGTTTTTT
TRBD2,TRBV27,TRBJ2-1,.,CASSLSTSAYNEQFF,TGTGCCAGCAGTTTATCGACTAGCGCCTACAATGAGCAGTTCTTC
TRBD1,TRBV2,TRBJ2-7,.,CASTDRTGPYEQYF,TGTGCCAGCACCGATAGGACAGGGCCCTACGAGCAGTACTTC
.,TRBV4-2,TRBJ1-2,.,CASSHRRSGGDYGYTF,TGTGCCAGCAGCCATCGGCGGTCGGGGGGCGACTATGGCTACACCTTC
TRBD2,TRBV7-3,TRBJ2-7,.,CASSLMGGSIDEQYF,TGTGCCAGCAGCTTAATGGGCGGGAGTATTGACGAGCAGTACTTC
TRBD2,TRBV9,TRBJ2-2,.,CASSVISGGAIGELFF,TGTGCCAGCAGCGTGATAAGCGGGGGGGCCATCGGGGAGCTGTTTTTT
TRBD1,TRBV30,TRBJ2-1,once,CARGDRVDGYNEQFF,TGTGCGCGAGGGGACAGGGTGGACGGATACAATGAGCAGTTCTTC
.,TRBV27,TRBJ2-1,.,CASTLRGSSPIF,TGTGCCAGCACTCTTCGGGGGTCGAGTCCGATCTTC
.,TRBV27,TRBJ2-6,few,CASTSGRASGANGLTF,TGTGCCAGCACCTCCGGACGGGCCTCTGGGGCCAACGGCCTGACTTTC
.,TRBV6-5,TRBJ1-1,few,CASRTPGRGEAFF,TGTGCCAGCAGAACGCCGGGTAGGGGTGAAGCTTTCTTT
TRBD1,TRBV11-2,TRBJ1-6,.,CASSSTGNSPLHF,TGTGCCAGCAGCTCGACAGGGAATTCACCCCTCCACTTT
.,TRBV2,TRBJ1-5,.,CASSISGIHQPQHF,TGTGCCAGCAGTATATCAGGGATCCATCAGCCCCAGCATTTT
TRBD2,TRBV27,TRBJ2-1,.,CASSSGLAWHEQFF,TGTGCCAGCAGTTCGGGACTAGCGTGGCATGAGCAGTTCTTC
TRBD1,TRBV15,TRBJ1-1,.,CATKGTGYTEAFF,TGTGCCACCAAGGGGACAGGGTACACTGAAGCTTTCTTT